This T cell receptor beta chain was identified during a study of cytomegalovirus exposure and HLA in healthy donors. Findings and caveats of the study: It was only CMV serostatus that was available as immune exposure information. While the bulk of TCR sequences proved rare, some public TCRs turned up in many donors. Excluded were some V segments that proved indistinguishable, including TRBV6-2 and TRBV6-3.

To note about this clone: As yet, its antigen is unknown.

The CDR3 spans 14 residues. The PCR made use of 60 Vbeta and 13 Jbeta primers. Only in-frame clones appear in the TCRdb table, and some are missing; sequencing was by immunoSEQ multiplex PCR. This table has around 200,000 clones, 70% to 85% appearing once. Sequencing used PBMCs. V and J are TRBV21-1 and TRBJ2-5; no check of the table's D call, TRBD2, against the DNA was made. TRBV21-1 is annotated as a pseudogene. The receptor was isolated from a woman aged 55-75 years in good health and CMV-seropositive. The CDR3 DNA sequence: TGTGCCAGCACGGGGGCGGGAGGGCCCTGGGAGCAGTACTTC. As protein: CASTGAGGPWEQYF.